Each of the 19 T cell receptor beta chains below was sequenced from the same sample in a study of graft-versus-host responses after intestinal transplantation. The table came from immunoSEQ multiplex PCR; TCRdb's copy has only in-frame clones and leaves some out. This sample carries roughly 56,000 clones, about 90% of them seen once, and the ten largest clones take roughly 2.8%. The sequencing used PBMCs, collected about 120 days after intestinal transplantation. The receptor source for this set is a human patient who received an intestinal transplant, so some T cells may come from the graft donor.

The chain joins TRBV28 to TRBJ2-7, with D possibly being TRBD2 (6 bases). In germline, CDR1 is MDHEN, CDR2 SYDVKM. The CDR3 totals 17 residues. V was pared by 5 bases and J by 2 bases, with 22 bases between. Here the CDR3 reads CASSPPPGTGTPYEQYF. DNA of the CDR3: TGTGCCAGCAGTCCGCCTCCCGGGACCGGGACTCCCTACGAGCAGTACTTC.

The chain employs TRBV5-4 and TRBJ2-5, with TRBD2 identical over 8 bases. CDR1 SGHNT and CDR2 YYREEE come from the germline V gene (reference sequence). J lost 5 bases, V lost 4 bases, and 10 bases had no gene match. The length of the CDR3 is 15 residues. In DNA form, the CDR3 reads TGTGCCAGCAGCCTAACCGGGGGGGCCGGGGAGACCCAGTACTTC. Protein: CASSLTGGAGETQYF.

This sequence joins TRBV7-9 and TRBJ2-1; no clear D. V dropped 0 bases and J dropped 4 bases, with 13 bases sitting between them. The CDR3 consists of 16 residues. Germline V gives CDR1 SEHNR, CDR2 FQNEAQ (reference sequence). CDR3 in DNA: TGTGCCAGCAGCTTAGCGCGAGACGTCGGGTACAATGAGCAGTTCTTC. It is translated as CASSLARDVGYNEQFF.

The chain combines TRBV28 with TRBJ1-4; 9 positions agree with TRBD1. V trimming: 7 bases; J trimming: 4 bases; junction bases outside the gene matches: 7. This CDR3 region has 15 residues. CDR1 MDHEN and CDR2 SYDVKM come from the germline V gene. In nucleotides, the CDR3 is TGTGCCAGCACTCTAGGGGACAGGGTTAATGAAAAACTGTTTTTT. Encoded protein: CASTLGDRVNEKLFF.

This rearrangement joins TRBV5-1 to TRBJ1-1, with D maybe TRBD1 (6 bases). CDR1 is SGHRS, CDR2 YFSETQ, per germline. V shed 0 bases and J shed 1 base, with 7 bases lying between them. The CDR3 contains 14 residues. The chain's CDR3 is CASSLDRANTEAFF. The DNA for the CDR3 is TGCGCCAGCAGCTTGGACAGGGCGAACACTGAAGCTTTCTTT.

This sequence joins TRBV2 and TRBJ1-1; D might be TRBD1 (5 bases). V was clipped by 4 bases and J by 1 base, with 10 bases between them. Germline V gives CDR1 SNHLY, CDR2 FYNNEI. The CDR3 is made up of 14 amino acids. The CDR3 DNA reads TGTGCCAGCAGTGTTGGGACCCCGAACACTGAAGCTTTCTTT. It translates to CASSVGTPNTEAFF.

This rearrangement joins TRBV5-6 to TRBJ2-5; D is ambiguous. Looked up from germline, CDR1 is SGHDT and CDR2 is YYEEEE. V gave up 4 bases and J gave up 0 bases, with 1 base separating them. CDR3 length: 11 amino acids. The CDR3 region has the DNA TGTGCCAGCAGCCACCAAGAGACCCAGTACTTC. It translates to CASSHQETQYF.

V and J are TRBV28 and TRBJ2-1, with 10 bases fitting TRBD2. Germline V gene lookup returns CDR1 MDHEN and CDR2 SYDVKM. J lost 15 bases, V lost 6 bases, and 11 bases had no gene match. The CDR3 spans 13 residues. The CDR3 sequence is CASSPPSGSFRFF. The CDR3 region has the DNA TGTGCCAGCAGCCCCCCTAGCGGGAGTTTTCGGTTCTTC.

The chain combines TRBV6-6 with TRBJ1-2; D is unclear. This CDR3 has 12 amino acids. V was clipped by 5 bases and J by 7 bases, with 11 bases between them. CDR1 and CDR2 from the germline V gene are MNHNY and SVGAGI (reference sequence). CDR3 nucleotide sequence: TGTGCCAGCAGTCCCGGGTTGCCTGGCTACACCTTC. Translating gives CASSPGLPGYTF.

This chain links TRBV7-2 with TRBJ2-7, with TRBD2 matching over 10 bases. The CDR3 runs to 14 residues. V trimming: 10 bases; J trimming: 4 bases; junction bases outside the gene matches: 10. CDR1 SGHTA and CDR2 FQGNSA come from the germline V gene. The CDR3 here is CAIDALAGKYEQYF. The DNA for the CDR3 is TGTGCCATTGACGCACTAGCGGGGAAGTACGAGCAGTACTTC.

This chain's CDR3 is CASSYSKRGFNNEQFF. The DNA for the CDR3 is TGTGCCAGCAGTTACTCGAAGCGGGGCTTCAACAATGAGCAGTTCTTC. This chain links TRBV6-5 with TRBJ2-1; TRBD2 aligns across 7 bases. Trimming removed 0 bases from V and 5 bases from J; junction bases left unmatched: 7. There are 16 residues in the CDR3. Germline V gene data show CDR1 as MNHEY and CDR2 as SVGAGI.

The rearrangement links TRBV27 to TRBJ2-7; 10 positions match TRBD2. The CDR3 contains 16 residues. The junction had 14 bases not matched to a gene; V was cut back by 5 bases and J by 7 bases. Per the germline V gene, CDR1 is MNHEY and CDR2 is SMNVEV (reference sequence). CDR3 bases: TGTGCCAGCAGTCCCCTCTTGACTAGCGGGCCTACGGAGCAGTACTTC. This gives the protein CASSPLLTSGPTEQYF.

The genes are TRBV9 and TRBJ1-1, with D possibly TRBD1 on 5 matching bases. CDR3 length: 14 residues. CDR1 and CDR2 from the germline V gene are SGDLS and YYNGEE. V was cut by 3 bases and J by 4 bases, with 13 bases left in between. CDR3 residues: CASSGRARGTEAFF. Written as DNA, the CDR3 is TGTGCCAGCAGCGGTAGGGCTAGGGGCACTGAAGCTTTCTTT.

The CDR3 loop reads CASSPYRLNTEAFF. The CDR3 DNA is TGTGCCAGCAGCCCGTACAGGTTGAACACTGAAGCTTTCTTT. V gene TRBV2 combines with J gene TRBJ1-1; tentative D call: TRBD1 (5 bases). V dropped 6 bases and J dropped 0 bases, with 11 bases sitting between them. The germline CDR1 and CDR2 sequences are SNHLY and FYNNEI. The CDR3 is 14 residues long.

The rearrangement joins TRBV7-8 to TRBJ1-2; D might be TRBD1 (5 bases). The CDR3 contains 19 residues. V was cut by 1 base and J by 0 bases, with 21 bases left in between. Germline V CDR1 and CDR2: SGHVS, FQNEAQ. CDR3 DNA: TGTGCCAGCAGCTTAGTCCACTTCAAGGGACGGATAGCTAACTATGGCTACACCTTC. Amino acid sequence: CASSLVHFKGRIANYGYTF.

This chain connects TRBV19 to TRBJ1-1, with 11 bases lining up with TRBD1. The germline gives CDR1 LNHDA, CDR2 SQIVND (reference sequence). The CDR3 covers 16 residues. J gave up 4 bases and V 0 bases, and 4 bases lay outside the gene matches. The CDR3 DNA follows: TGTGCCAGTAGTATAGATCCCGGGACAGGGGGCACTGAAGCTTTCTTT. Residues: CASSIDPGTGGTEAFF.

This rearrangement joins TRBV6-1 to TRBJ2-7; TRBD2 agrees at 12 bases. Germline V lookup: CDR1 MNHNS, CDR2 SASEGT. The CDR3 has 17 residues. The junction had 6 bases not matched to a gene; V was cut back by 1 base and J by 2 bases. The CDR3 loop is CASSEDWTSGNTYEQYF. As DNA, the CDR3 is TGTGCCAGCAGTGAAGACTGGACTAGCGGGAACACCTACGAGCAGTACTTC.

The chain joins TRBV10-3 to TRBJ2-7; 7 nucleotides agree with TRBD2. The V segment lost 4 bases and the J segment 6 bases; nucleotides outside the gene matches: 6. Germline loops: CDR1 ENHRY, CDR2 SYGVKD. The CDR3 consists of 13 residues. CDR3 sequence reads: CAISGVSGGEQYF. CDR3 DNA: TGTGCCATCAGTGGGGTCTCGGGGGGCGAGCAGTACTTC.

The chain carries TRBV2 and TRBJ1-1; D not resolved. This CDR3 comprises 12 residues. The germline V gene encodes CDR1 SNHLY and CDR2 FYNNEI. Trimming took 6 bases from V and 8 from J, leaving 13 bases between them. CDR3 amino acids: CASSGLSTEAFF. CDR3 sequence (DNA): TGTGCCAGCAGCGGACTGTCCACAGAAGCTTTCTTT.